These 5 T cell receptor beta chains were sequenced from one sample in a study of cytomegalovirus exposure and HLA in healthy donors. The PCR ran on 60 Vbeta and 13 Jbeta primers. Data came from immunoSEQ multiplex PCR; TCRdb stores just in-frame clones and leaves some out. Of hundreds of thousands of clones listed, 70% to 90% are singletons. Sequenced: PBMCs. Receptors originate from a young woman in good health and CMV-seronegative.

The rearrangement links TRBV10-3 to TRBJ1-3, with D tentatively TRBD1 (6 bases). The ends were cut back, 7 bases at V and 0 bases at J, with 10 bases in the middle. Germline V gene lookup returns CDR1 ENHRY and CDR2 SYGVKD. The CDR3 is 14 amino acids. The DNA of the CDR3 is TGTGCCATCATGGGGACAAACTCTGGAAACACCATATATTTT. Amino acids: CAIMGTNSGNTIYF.

This clone was seen just once. V usage is TRBV7-8 and J usage is TRBJ2-2; D uncertain. Trimming removed 5 bases from V and 1 base from J, with 11 bases in between. There are 15 residues in the CDR3. Germline V gives CDR1 SGHVS, CDR2 FQNEAQ. As DNA, the CDR3 is TGTGCCAGCAGCCCCCAAACGGGGAACACCGGGGAGCTGTTTTTT. Its protein product is CASSPQTGNTGELFF.

The rearrangement links TRBV7-3 to TRBJ2-7, with 9 bases that match TRBD2. CDR1 is SGHTA, CDR2 FQGTGA, per germline. Germline trimming cut 4 bases from V and 2 bases from J; bases unmatched to any gene: 6. The CDR3 is 15 residues long. The chain's CDR3 is CASSSQRGAAYEQYF. The CDR3 DNA is TGTGCCAGCAGCTCCCAGCGGGGGGCTGCCTACGAGCAGTACTTC.

This sequence joins TRBV11-2 and TRBJ1-2; 8 bases are a match to TRBD1. V lost 4 bases and J lost 8; bases outside the gene matches: 6. Looked up from germline, CDR1 is SGHAT and CDR2 is FQNNGV. The CDR3 consists of 13 residues. CDR3 sequence reads: CASSSTGESGYTF. The CDR3 bases are TGTGCCAGCAGCTCGACAGGGGAGAGCGGCTACACCTTC.

The CDR3 coding sequence is TGCGCCAGCAGCACGGATCTTTACGGACAGCGAGCTAATGAAAAACTGTTTTTT. It encodes CASSTDLYGQRANEKLFF. The chain links TRBV5-1 to TRBJ1-4; D possibly corresponds to TRBD1 (6 bases). This CDR3 spans 18 amino acids. Trimming cost V 4 bases and J 3 bases, with 22 bases left between them. Germline CDR1 and CDR2: SGHRS and YFSETQ.